The 25 T cell receptor beta chains presented below share a single source sample, sequenced in a study of shared clonotypes between healthy human individuals. Generated by immunoSEQ multiplex PCR, the TCRdb table keeps only in-frame clones and is missing some. The sample yields more than 900,000 clones, about four fifths seen once. The sample was memory CD4+ T cells from PBMCs. As to subset: CD45RA-negative fraction. These receptors were taken from a man aged 18 to 29 in good health. Some clones in this sample may be carry-over from other donors' samples.

This rearrangement joins TRBV2 to TRBJ2-7; 8 positions match TRBD1. In germline, CDR1 is SNHLY, CDR2 FYNNEI. The CDR3 is 14 amino acids. The V and J ends lost 8 bases and 5 bases, in that order; junction bases with no gene match: 11. The CDR3 sequence: CASAQGARGHEQYF. CDR3 in DNA: TGTGCCAGCGCCCAGGGGGCCCGCGGCCACGAGCAGTACTTC.

This clone occurred a few times. The chain employs TRBV28 and TRBJ2-7; D possibly corresponds to TRBD2 (6 bases). V was cut by 4 bases and J by 2 bases, with 21 bases left in between. The germline gives CDR1 MDHEN, CDR2 SYDVKM. CDR3 length equals 17 residues. CDR3 DNA: TGTGCCAGCAGTTCTAGCGCCATTTTAGGTTTAGCCTACGAGCAGTACTTC. This codes for CASSSSAILGLAYEQYF.

The gene calls are TRBV6-1 and TRBJ1-5; no firm D call. Germline V gene data show CDR1 as MNHNS and CDR2 as SASEGT. CDR3 length: 15 amino acids. Trimming stripped 7 bases from V and 0 bases from J, with 13 bases between. The DNA for the CDR3 is TGTGCCAGCACCACTTCGGACCGTAGCAATCAGCCCCAGCATTTT. It specifies CASTTSDRSNQPQHF.

This rearrangement joins TRBV30 to TRBJ2-7, with 7 bases that match TRBD1. This CDR3 is built from 14 residues. V lost 0 bases, J lost 4 bases, and 6 bases stayed unmatched. Germline V gene lookup returns CDR1 GTSNPN and CDR2 SVGIG (reference sequence). The chain's CDR3 is CAWSVRYRGYEQYF. In nucleotides, the CDR3 is TGTGCCTGGAGTGTACGCTACAGGGGTTACGAGCAGTACTTC.

The gene calls are TRBV11-2 and TRBJ2-2; D not certain. Germline-derived CDR1 and CDR2 are SGHAT and FQNNGV. Trimming removed 1 base at V and 8 bases at J, with 5 bases between. The CDR3 runs 12 residues. CDR3 DNA sequence: TGTGCCAGCAGCTTAGCCACAGGGGAGCTGTTTTTT. Its protein is CASSLATGELFF.

The rearrangement joins TRBV11-2 to TRBJ2-1, with no clear D. V was trimmed by 5 bases and J by 5 bases, leaving 10 bases between them. The CDR3 covers 13 residues. Germline V CDR1 and CDR2: SGHAT, FQNNGV. CDR3 coding DNA: TGTGCCAGCAGCGTGTCACTGGACAATGAGCAGTTCTTC. Protein product: CASSVSLDNEQFF.

The chain employs TRBV27 and TRBJ1-3; possibly TRBD1 for D (6 bases). Trimming shortened V by 2 bases and J by 8 bases, and 13 bases separated the two germline ends. Germline V gives CDR1 MNHEY, CDR2 SMNVEV (reference sequence). The CDR3 totals 14 residues. The CDR3, as DNA: TGTGCCAGCAGTTTAGGCAGGGGCGCGGACACCATATATTTT. Residues: CASSLGRGADTIYF.

The gene calls are TRBV7-9 and TRBJ2-3; D might be TRBD1 (6 bases). The germline CDR1 and CDR2 sequences are SEHNR and FQNEAQ (reference sequence). V gave up 2 bases and J gave up 2 bases, with 14 bases separating them. CDR3 length equals 16 residues. The CDR3 sequence: CASSLRTAEFTDTQYF. The CDR3 DNA is TGTGCCAGCAGCTTAAGGACAGCTGAGTTCACAGATACGCAGTATTTT.

The CDR3 coding sequence is TGTGCCAGCTCAGTTGCAGGGGGCCACGAGCAGTACTTC. Its translation: CASSVAGGHEQYF. J is TRBJ2-7 and V is TRBV18; 8 positions match TRBD1. V was clipped by 5 bases and J by 5 bases; unmatched bases: 5. Germline lookup yields CDR1 KGHSH and CDR2 LQKENI. The length of the CDR3 is 13 residues.

This clone is a singleton in its sample. The V and J genes are TRBV9 and TRBJ2-2; D is unresolved. V was cut by 3 bases and J by 7 bases, with 16 bases left in between. The CDR3 consists of 15 residues. Germline CDR1 and CDR2: SGDLS and YYNGEE. The CDR3 loop reads CASSARAIGGGELFF. DNA of the CDR3: TGTGCCAGCAGCGCCCGGGCCATCGGCGGCGGGGAGCTGTTTTTT. The full variable domain, rest sourced from reference TRBV9 and TRBJ2-2, is DSGVTQTPKHLITATGQRVTLRCSPRSGDLSVYWYQQSLDQGLQFLIQYYNGEERAKGNILERFSAQQFPDLHSELNLSSLELGDSALYFCASSARAIGGGELFFGEGSRLTVL.

This clone was recorded once. The chain joins TRBV2 to TRBJ2-7, with a possible D match to TRBD1 (5 bases). Germline CDR1 SNHLY, CDR2 FYNNEI. V was clipped by 4 bases and J by 6 bases, with 16 bases between them. The CDR3 extends over 14 amino acids. CDR3 nucleotide sequence: TGTGCCAGCAGTGTCGGAAGGGGATTTAGCGAGCAGTACTTC. This codes for CASSVGRGFSEQYF.

The table lists this clone with a count of one. The chain is built from TRBV11-3 and TRBJ2-5, with 7 bases that match TRBD1. Germline loops: CDR1 SGHNT, CDR2 YENEEA. The junction had 6 bases not matched to a gene; V was cut back by 5 bases and J by 3 bases. The CDR3 is made up of 14 amino acids. CDR3 coding DNA: TGTGCCAGCAGCCAAACAGGGACAGAAGAGACCCAGTACTTC. Translated, it gives CASSQTGTEETQYF.

This rearrangement joins TRBV9 to TRBJ1-3, with D possibly matching TRBD1 (6 bases). The ends were cut back, 3 bases at V and 1 base at J, with 8 bases in the middle. Germline CDR1 SGDLS, CDR2 YYNGEE. This CDR3 spans 14 amino acids. The CDR3 reads CASSEGGSGNTIYF. As DNA, the CDR3 is TGTGCCAGCAGCGAGGGGGGGTCTGGAAACACCATATATTTT.

This clone was seen a single time. The V call is TRBV5-6, the J call TRBJ2-2, with D hard to call. The germline CDR1 and CDR2 sequences are SGHDT and YYEEEE. Between the trimmed V and J ends, which lost 1 base and 5 bases, there was a span of 3 bases. This CDR3 spans 12 amino acids. The CDR3 nucleotides read TGTGCCAGCAGCTTGAGTACCGGGGAGCTGTTTTTT. Amino acids: CASSLSTGELFF. Using reference TRBV5-6 and TRBJ2-2 for the parts outside the CDR3, the full variable domain is DAGVTQSPTHLIKTRGQQVTLRCSPKSGHDTVSWYQQALGQGPQFIFQYYEEEERQRGNFPDRFSGHQFPNYSSELNVNALLLGDSALYLCASSLSTGELFFGEGSRLTVL.

This clone was counted a single time. V usage is TRBV27 and J usage is TRBJ1-2, with D perhaps TRBD1 (6 bases). The V and J ends lost 3 bases and 5 bases respectively, with 10 bases between them. The CDR3 has 13 amino acids. CDR1 MNHEY and CDR2 SMNVEV come from the germline V gene (reference sequence). CDR3 protein: CASSLAGAYGYTF. Written as DNA, the CDR3 is TGTGCCAGCAGTTTGGCAGGGGCGTATGGCTACACCTTC.

Comments on this clone: The germline gene is not matched at one end of the junction; a read error may be the cause. The chain links TRBV7-2 to TRBJ2-5; either TRBD1 or TRBD2 may supply D (5 bases each). The CDR3 runs 14 residues. Germline CDR1 SGHTA, CDR2 FQGNSA. The CDR3 nucleotides are TGTGCCAGCCGCTTACGGGGACCCGAAGAGACCCAGTACTTC. This sequence encodes CASRLRGPEETQYF.

This clone was seen a handful of times. The chain employs TRBV29-1 and TRBJ1-1, with D unclear. V lost 0 bases to trimming and J lost 5 bases, with 10 bases between them. Germline CDR1 and CDR2: SQVTM and ANQGSEA. This CDR3 has 13 amino acids. CDR3: CSVEDVGNTEAFF. The CDR3 region has the DNA TGCAGCGTTGAAGACGTGGGGAATACTGAAGCTTTCTTT.

This sequence joins TRBV28 and TRBJ2-5, with TRBD2 matching 7 bases. Losses at the gene ends were 2 bases for V and 5 bases for J; bases not matched to a gene: 11. Germline assignment: CDR1 MDHEN and CDR2 SYDVKM. The CDR3 is 16 amino acids. CDR3 DNA: TGTGCCAGCAGTTTAGCGGTAGCGGGCCTTAGGGAGACCCAGTACTTC. This sequence encodes CASSLAVAGLRETQYF. Supplemented by reference TRBV28 and TRBJ2-5, the full variable domain reads DVKVTQSSRYLVKRTGEKVFLECVQDMDHENMFWYRQDPGLGLRLIYFSYDVKMKEKGDIPEGYSVSREKKERFSLILESASTNQTSMYLCASSLAVAGLRETQYFGPGTRLLVL.

This clone occurred once. The chain's CDR3 is CASSLGRSSGGETQYF. CDR3 DNA sequence: TGCGCCAGCAGCTTGGGTCGGTCCAGCGGTGGGGAGACCCAGTACTTC. This chain joins TRBV5-1 and TRBJ2-5, with a tentative D call TRBD2 (5 bases). This CDR3 spans 16 amino acids. Germline assignment: CDR1 SGHRS and CDR2 YFSETQ. V dropped 0 bases and J dropped 5 bases, with 17 bases sitting between them.

This clone occurred once. Other DNA sequences from this sample encode an identical CDR3 as well. The V and J genes are TRBV28 and TRBJ2-3, with unresolved D. Trimming stripped 4 bases from V and 4 bases from J, with 6 bases between. This CDR3 region has 12 residues. The V gene's germline CDR1 is MDHEN and CDR2 SYDVKM. The CDR3: CASSSSPDTQYF. The DNA for the CDR3 is TGTGCCAGCAGTTCCTCCCCAGATACGCAGTATTTT.

This clone was detected only a few times. The chain recombines TRBV6-6 with TRBJ2-5, with D uncertain. The last part of the DNA fits TRBJ2-7 better; the J call may be wrong. The CDR3 totals 12 residues. Germline lookup yields CDR1 MNHNY and CDR2 SVGAGI (reference sequence). The CDR3: CASSSIGHEQYF. The CDR3 DNA follows: TGTGCCAGCAGTTCAATAGGGCACGAGCAGTACTTC.

This clone has just a few counts. The V call is TRBV2, the J call TRBJ1-2, with D possibly matching TRBD1 (5 bases). Per germline, CDR1 SNHLY and CDR2 FYNNEI. The CDR3 totals 13 residues. The V end lost 0 bases, the J end lost 7 bases, and 9 bases lay between the germline ends. The CDR3 spells CASSEAGQAGYTF. The CDR3 region has the DNA TGTGCCAGCAGTGAAGCGGGGCAGGCTGGCTACACCTTC.

The chain carries TRBV5-6 and TRBJ2-1; 7 nucleotides line up with TRBD1. There are 13 residues in the CDR3. V lost 9 bases, J lost 4 bases, and 7 bases stayed unmatched. Germline V lookup: CDR1 SGHDT, CDR2 YYEEEE. This chain's CDR3 is CATRLRGYNEQFF. CDR3 nucleotides: TGTGCCACCAGACTCAGGGGGTACAATGAGCAGTTCTTC.

This clone has a handful of counts. The gene calls are TRBV9 and TRBJ2-3; no definite D call. CDR3 length equals 16 residues. Trimming stripped 3 bases from V and 0 bases from J, with 14 bases between. Germline V gene sequence: CDR1 SGDLS, CDR2 YYNGEE. The CDR3 sequence: CASSGSSSTSTDTQYF. In nucleotides, the CDR3 is TGTGCCAGCAGCGGATCTAGTAGCACTAGCACAGATACGCAGTATTTT.

Notes on this clone: Being one base from a much bigger clone, this may be a read error. Other DNA sequences in this specimen translate into the identical CDR3. The rearrangement joins TRBV29-1 to TRBJ1-2; D might be TRBD1 (6 bases). There are 13 residues in the CDR3. From germline, CDR1 is SQVTM and CDR2 ANQGSEA. This CDR3 reads CSVGMRGDYGYTF. The CDR3 DNA is TGCAGCGTTGGTATGAGGGGGGACTACGGCTACACCTTC.